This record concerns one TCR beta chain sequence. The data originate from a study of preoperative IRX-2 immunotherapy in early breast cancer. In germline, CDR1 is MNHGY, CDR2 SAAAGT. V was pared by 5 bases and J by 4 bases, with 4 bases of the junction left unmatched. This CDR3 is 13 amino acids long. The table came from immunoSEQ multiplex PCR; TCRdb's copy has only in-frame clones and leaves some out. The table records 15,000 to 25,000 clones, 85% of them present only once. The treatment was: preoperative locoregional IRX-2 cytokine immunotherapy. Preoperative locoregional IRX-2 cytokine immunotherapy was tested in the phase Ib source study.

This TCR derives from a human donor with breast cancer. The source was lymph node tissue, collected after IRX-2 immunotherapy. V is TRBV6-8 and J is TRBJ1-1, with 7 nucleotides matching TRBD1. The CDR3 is CASSTGALTEAFF. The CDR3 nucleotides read TGTGCCAGCAGTACAGGGGCTCTCACTGAAGCTTTCTTT.